This record covers a single T cell receptor (beta chain). The target antigen is unknown. One end of the junction varies from germline; a read error may be responsible. Time point meaning: newly diagnosed GD, antithyroid drugs for less than 3 months. PBMC RNA was the source of the TCR library. This specimen belongs to a study of regulatory T cells in long-lasting Graves disease. Findings and limits, study-wide: Patients with persistent disease showed a bias toward TRBV28, TRBJ1-2 and TRBJ2-5. Accuracy was possibly reduced by small sample size.

Assembly of TCR beta libraries relied on iRepertoire HTBI primers together with Arm-PCR of CDR3 regions. TCRdb redid the calling of the multiplex PCR reads with MiXCR, one entry per CDR3 protein. The repertoire has 400,000 to 450,000 distinct CDR3 sequences, about 15% of them found once; the top ten carry about 10%. In germline, CDR1 is SGHTS, CDR2 YDEGEE. The CDR3 contains 15 residues. A further study also used this sample, focusing on T cells in Graves' hyperthyroidism and ophthalmopathy. That investigation notes: With a duration under 2 months, the hyperthyroidism was newly diagnosed in patients aged 18 to 65.

The clonotype originates from a woman in her 30s with Graves disease. The chain couples TRBV5-8 to TRBJ2-7; D is unresolved. The sample here was peripheral blood mononuclear cells (PBMCs), taken at new diagnosis, from a patient treated with antithyroid drugs. In nucleotides, the CDR3 is TGTGCCAGCAGCTTGGAACTTGCCAGCTCCTACGAGCTGTACTTC. Amino acids: CASSLELASSYELYF.